This paragraph reports one T cell receptor (beta chain). From germline, CDR1 is SGHRS and CDR2 YFSETQ. With 0 bases removed from V and 0 bases from J, the gap between germline ends came to 15 bases. The CDR3 extends over 17 amino acids. These data come from a study of blood T cell repertoires in COVID-19. Assay used: immunoSEQ multiplex PCR; TCRdb lists only in-frame clones, some missing. The sample shows fewer than 200,000 clones, 86% of them seen only once. The sequenced sample consisted of peripheral blood. The chain uses TRBV5-1 and TRBJ1-1, with unresolved D. This clonotype originated in a man between 65 and 85 years old with active or convalescent COVID-19. CDR3 sequence (DNA): TGCGCCAGCAGCTTGGCCCTGGCCCAATCCTTGAACACTGAAGCTTTCTTT. Its translation is CASSLALAQSLNTEAFF.